The next 11 T cell receptor beta chains were all read from a single sample in a study of cytomegalovirus exposure and HLA in healthy donors. This PCR relied on a set of 60 Vbeta primers and 13 Jbeta primers. The table came from immunoSEQ multiplex PCR; TCRdb's copy has only in-frame clones and leaves some out. The sample lists 95,000 to 150,000 clones, roughly three fifths seen once, with approximately 8% in the top ten. The source material was PBMCs. The receptor set was obtained from a woman in her thirties or forties in good health and CMV-seropositive.

This chain links TRBV28 with TRBJ2-5, with 9 bases matching TRBD2. This CDR3 spans 17 amino acids. V lost 5 bases and J lost 5; bases outside the gene matches: 15. Germline V CDR1 and CDR2: MDHEN, SYDVKM. This chain's CDR3 is CASSTRIASGERETQYF. DNA of the CDR3: TGTGCCAGCAGTACACGTATTGCTAGCGGGGAGCGGGAGACCCAGTACTTC.

This clone was detected only a few times. V is TRBV9 and J is TRBJ2-1, with 7 bases lining up with TRBD2. Trimming cost V 3 bases and J 12 bases; bases outside gene matches: 18. The germline CDR1 and CDR2 sequences are SGDLS and YYNGEE. The CDR3 is 16 amino acids. The CDR3 DNA reads as TGTGCCAGCAGCGAGCGCTGGGGGGGGGTTCCCGAAGCGCAGTTCTTC. Amino acids: CASSERWGGVPEAQFF. The full variable domain, rest sourced from reference TRBV9 and TRBJ2-1, is DSGVTQTPKHLITATGQRVTLRCSPRSGDLSVYWYQQSLDQGLQFLIQYYNGEERAKGNILERFSAQQFPDLHSELNLSSLELGDSALYFCASSERWGGVPEAQFFGPGTRLTVL.

This chain uses TRBV30 with TRBJ1-1, with 11 bases that match TRBD1. The CDR3 loop spans 16 amino acids. V trimming: 1 base; J trimming: 9 bases; junction bases outside the gene matches: 13. Germline CDR1 GTSNPN, CDR2 SVGIG (reference sequence). This CDR3 reads CAWSDPLRTGGPQAFF. The CDR3, as DNA: TGTGCCTGGAGTGATCCTTTGCGGACAGGGGGCCCACAAGCTTTCTTT.

V gene TRBV4-2 combines with J gene TRBJ2-5; D remains ambiguous. Germline V gene lookup returns CDR1 LGHNA and CDR2 YNFKEQ. V was cut by 0 bases and J by 4 bases, with 3 bases left in between. CDR3 size: 12 residues. The CDR3 protein is CASSQDRETQYF. For the CDR3, the DNA is TGTGCCAGCAGCCAAGATCGAGAGACCCAGTACTTC.

In regard to this clone: At one boundary the junction diverges from the germline segment, which might be a read error. The CDR3 DNA is TGTGCTAGCAGCTTAGACGGACAGAATTCACCCCTCCACTTT. Translated, it gives CASSLDGQNSPLHF. V gene TRBV7-7 combines with J gene TRBJ1-6; D perhaps matches TRBD1 (6 bases). CDR3 length equals 14 residues. Germline lookup yields CDR1 SSHAT and CDR2 FNYEAQ (reference sequence). Full variable domain (outside the CDR3, taken from reference TRBV7-7 and TRBJ1-6): GAGVSQSPRYKVTKRGQDVTLRCDPISSHATLYWYQQALGQGPEFLTYFNYEAQPDKSGLPSDRFSAERPEGSISTLTIQRTEQRDSAMYRCASSLDGQNSPLHFGNGTRLTVT.

V usage is TRBV28 and J usage is TRBJ2-1; D is uncertain. Trimming removed 7 bases from V and 2 bases from J, with 12 bases in between. The CDR3 has 14 amino acids. Germline-derived CDR1 and CDR2 are MDHEN and SYDVKM. This chain's CDR3 is CASTAATTYNEQFF. In DNA, the CDR3 is TGTGCCAGCACCGCAGCGACCACCTACAATGAGCAGTTCTTC.

This chain uses TRBV6-6 with TRBJ2-5; no clear D gene. The V gene lost 5 bases and the J gene lost 2 bases, with 12 bases spanning the gap. Germline V gene sequence: CDR1 MNHNY, CDR2 SVGAGI (reference sequence). The CDR3 extends over 14 amino acids. The CDR3 DNA follows: TGTGCCAGCAGTCCCGCGGTCGCGCAAGAGACCCAGTACTTC. Encoded protein: CASSPAVAQETQYF.

This sequence joins TRBV5-4 and TRBJ2-7, with 15 bases matching TRBD2. In germline, CDR1 is SGHNT, CDR2 YYREEE (reference sequence). V shed 3 bases, J shed 0 bases, and the junction held 7 bases outside the gene matches. This CDR3 has 18 residues. CDR3 region: CASSSDGLAGGSSYEQYF. CDR3 sequence (DNA): TGTGCCAGCAGCTCGGATGGACTAGCGGGGGGGAGCTCCTACGAGCAGTACTTC.

The table lists this clone with a count of one. The chain has TRBV18 and TRBJ2-7; tentatively, D is TRBD1 (6 bases). CDR3 length: 16 amino acids. The V end lost 0 bases, the J end lost 0 bases, and 12 bases lay between the germline ends. Germline V gene data show CDR1 as KGHSH and CDR2 as LQKENI. This CDR3 is CASSPPSGQLSYEQYF. DNA for the CDR3: TGTGCCAGCTCACCACCGTCAGGACAGCTCTCCTACGAGCAGTACTTC.

This chain uses TRBV28 with TRBJ1-5; D is possibly TRBD1 (5 bases). The V and J ends lost 4 bases and 1 base respectively, with 11 bases between them. CDR3 length: 15 amino acids. Germline CDR1 is MDHEN and CDR2 is SYDVKM. The CDR3 DNA reads TGTGCCAGCAGTTCGCAGGGTACAAGCAATCAGCCCCAGCATTTT. As protein: CASSSQGTSNQPQHF.

The chain has TRBV6-4 and TRBJ2-3; TRBD2 might be the D (6 bases). This CDR3 has 16 amino acids. V lost 0 bases and J lost 0, with 10 bases in between. Germline CDR1 MRHNA, CDR2 SNTAGT. The CDR3 nucleotides read TGTGCCAGCAGTGACTCTCGAGCGGGTAGCACAGATACGCAGTATTTT. It specifies CASSDSRAGSTDTQYF.